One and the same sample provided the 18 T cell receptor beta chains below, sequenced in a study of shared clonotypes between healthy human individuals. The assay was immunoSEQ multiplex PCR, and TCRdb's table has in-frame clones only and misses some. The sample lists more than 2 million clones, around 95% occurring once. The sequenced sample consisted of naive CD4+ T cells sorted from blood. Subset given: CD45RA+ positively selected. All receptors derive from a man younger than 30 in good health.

The CDR3 reads CASSLGGVSYEQYF. The CDR3 region has the DNA TGTGCCAGCAGCTTGGGAGGGGTCTCCTACGAGCAGTACTTC. The rearrangement joins TRBV7-2 to TRBJ2-7; 7 nucleotides match TRBD2. CDR1 is SGHTA and CDR2 is FQGNSA in the germline V gene. Trimming removed 3 bases from V and 0 bases from J; junction bases left unmatched: 2. The CDR3 extends over 14 amino acids.

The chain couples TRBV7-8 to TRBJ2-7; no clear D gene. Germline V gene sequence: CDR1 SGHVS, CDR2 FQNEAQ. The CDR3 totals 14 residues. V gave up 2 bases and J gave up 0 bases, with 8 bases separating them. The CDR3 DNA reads TGTGCCAGCAGCTTAAGCGAAATCTCCTACGAGCAGTACTTC. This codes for CASSLSEISYEQYF.

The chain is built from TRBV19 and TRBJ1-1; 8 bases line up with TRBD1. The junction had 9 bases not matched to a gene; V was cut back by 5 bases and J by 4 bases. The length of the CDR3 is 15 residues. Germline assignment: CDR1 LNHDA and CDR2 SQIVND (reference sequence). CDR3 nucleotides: TGTGCCAGTAGTGCCACAGGGGGTGAGGGCACTGAAGCTTTCTTT. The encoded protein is CASSATGGEGTEAFF.

The CDR3 nucleotides read TGTGCCATCAGTGATCCCAGGGTCCCAAATCAGCCCCAGCATTTT. Protein sequence: CAISDPRVPNQPQHF. The V and J genes are TRBV10-3 and TRBJ1-5; D perhaps matches TRBD1 (5 bases). The CDR3 extends over 15 amino acids. With 3 bases removed from V and 4 bases from J, the gap between germline ends came to 13 bases. Germline-derived CDR1 and CDR2 are ENHRY and SYGVKD.

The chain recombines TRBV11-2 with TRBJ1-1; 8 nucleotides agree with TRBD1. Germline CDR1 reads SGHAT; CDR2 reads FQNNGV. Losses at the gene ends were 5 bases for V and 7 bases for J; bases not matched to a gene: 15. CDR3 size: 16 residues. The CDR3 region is CASSPIWGQGAFEAFF. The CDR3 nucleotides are TGTGCCAGCAGCCCAATTTGGGGTCAGGGGGCCTTTGAAGCTTTCTTT.

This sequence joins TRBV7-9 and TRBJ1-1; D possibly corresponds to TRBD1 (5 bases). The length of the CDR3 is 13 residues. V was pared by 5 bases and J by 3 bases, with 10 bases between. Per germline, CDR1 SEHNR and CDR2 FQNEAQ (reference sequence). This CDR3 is CASSPRGDTEAFF. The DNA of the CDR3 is TGTGCCAGCAGCCCCCGAGGGGACACTGAAGCTTTCTTT.

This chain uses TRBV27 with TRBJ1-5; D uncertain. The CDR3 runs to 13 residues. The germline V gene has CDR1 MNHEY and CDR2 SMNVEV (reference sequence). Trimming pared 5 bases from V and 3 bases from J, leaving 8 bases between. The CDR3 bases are TGTGCCAGCAGTCCGAAGGACAATCAGCCCCAGCATTTT. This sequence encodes CASSPKDNQPQHF.

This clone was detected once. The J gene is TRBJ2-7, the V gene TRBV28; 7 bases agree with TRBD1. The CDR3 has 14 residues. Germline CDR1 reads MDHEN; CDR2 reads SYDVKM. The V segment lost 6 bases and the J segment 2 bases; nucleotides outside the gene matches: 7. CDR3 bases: TGTGCCAGCAGCTTCGGGACAGCTCCCTACGAGCAGTACTTC. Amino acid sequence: CASSFGTAPYEQYF.

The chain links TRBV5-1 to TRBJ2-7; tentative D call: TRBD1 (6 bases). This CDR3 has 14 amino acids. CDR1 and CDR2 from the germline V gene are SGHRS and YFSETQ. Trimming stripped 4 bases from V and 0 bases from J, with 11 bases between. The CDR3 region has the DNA TGCGCCAGCAGCGCTAGGGGGAGCTCCTACGAGCAGTACTTC. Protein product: CASSARGSSYEQYF.

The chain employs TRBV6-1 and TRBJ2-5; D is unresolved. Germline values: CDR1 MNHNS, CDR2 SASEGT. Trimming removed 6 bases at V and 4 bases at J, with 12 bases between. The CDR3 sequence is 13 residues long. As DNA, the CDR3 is TGTGCCAGCAGGCAGTCTTCCCGAGAGACCCAGTACTTC. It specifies CASRQSSRETQYF.

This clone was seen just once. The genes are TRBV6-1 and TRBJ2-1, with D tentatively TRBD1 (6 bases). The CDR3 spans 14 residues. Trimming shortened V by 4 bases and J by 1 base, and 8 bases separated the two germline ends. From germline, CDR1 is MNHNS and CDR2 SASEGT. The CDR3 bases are TGTGCCAGCAGTGTGGGGGCATCCTACAATGAGCAGTTCTTC. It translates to CASSVGASYNEQFF.

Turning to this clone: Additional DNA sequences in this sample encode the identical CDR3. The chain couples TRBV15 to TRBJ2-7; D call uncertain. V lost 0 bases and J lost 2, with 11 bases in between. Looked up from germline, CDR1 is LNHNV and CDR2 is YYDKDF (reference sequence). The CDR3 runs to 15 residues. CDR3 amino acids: CATSRDRGSPYEQYF. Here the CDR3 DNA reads TGTGCCACCAGCAGAGATCGAGGTAGCCCCTACGAGCAGTACTTC. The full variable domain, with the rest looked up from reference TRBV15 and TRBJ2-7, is DAMVIQNPRYQVTQFGKPVTLSCSQTLNHNVMYWYQQKSSQAPKLLFHYYDKDFNNEADTPDNFQSRRPNTSFCFLDIRSPGLGDTAMYLCATSRDRGSPYEQYFGPGTRLTVT.

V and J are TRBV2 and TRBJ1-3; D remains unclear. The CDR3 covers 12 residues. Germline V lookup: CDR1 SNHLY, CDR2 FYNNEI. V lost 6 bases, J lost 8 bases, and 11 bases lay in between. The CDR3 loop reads CASRDGSHTIYF. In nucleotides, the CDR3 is TGTGCCAGCAGGGACGGAAGTCACACCATATATTTT. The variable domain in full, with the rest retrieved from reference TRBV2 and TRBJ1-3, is EPEVTQTPSHQVTQMGQEVILRCVPISNHLYFYWYRQILGQKVEFLVSFYNNEISEKSEIFDDQFSVERPDGSNFTLKIRSTKLEDSAMYFCASRDGSHTIYFGEGSWLTVV.

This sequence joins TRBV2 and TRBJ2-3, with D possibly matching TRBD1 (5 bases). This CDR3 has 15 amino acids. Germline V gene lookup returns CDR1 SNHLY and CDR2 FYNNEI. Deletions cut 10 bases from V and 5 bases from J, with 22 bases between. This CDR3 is CATTNQGISRDTQYF. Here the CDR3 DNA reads TGTGCCACCACAAATCAGGGAATTTCACGAGATACGCAGTATTTT.

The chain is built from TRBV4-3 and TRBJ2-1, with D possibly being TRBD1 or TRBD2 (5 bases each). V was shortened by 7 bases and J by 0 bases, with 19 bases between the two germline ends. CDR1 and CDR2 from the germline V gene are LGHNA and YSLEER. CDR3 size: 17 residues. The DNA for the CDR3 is TGCGCCAGCACCCCAAGCACCCCAGGGAGCTCCTACAATGAGCAGTTCTTC. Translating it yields CASTPSTPGSSYNEQFF.

In nucleotides, the CDR3 is TGTGCCACCAGCAGAGAACAGGGGTCGAGATACGAGCAGTACTTC. Translation: CATSREQGSRYEQYF. The J gene is TRBJ2-7, the V gene TRBV15, with TRBD1 identical over 7 bases. The CDR3 sequence is 15 residues long. Germline V gives CDR1 LNHNV, CDR2 YYDKDF (reference sequence). Germline trimming cut 0 bases from V and 4 bases from J; bases unmatched to any gene: 6.

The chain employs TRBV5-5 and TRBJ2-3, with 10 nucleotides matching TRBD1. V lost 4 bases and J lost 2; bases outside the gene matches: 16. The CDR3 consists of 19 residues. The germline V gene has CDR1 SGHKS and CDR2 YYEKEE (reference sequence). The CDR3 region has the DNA TGTGCCAGCAGCCTGGGGACAGGGGAAGCACCAGATGCCACAGATACGCAGTATTTT. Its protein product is CASSLGTGEAPDATDTQYF. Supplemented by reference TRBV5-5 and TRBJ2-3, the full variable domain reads DAGVTQSPTHLIKTRGQQVTLRCSPISGHKSVSWYQQVLGQGPQFIFQYYEKEERGRGNFPDRFSARQFPNYSSELNVNALLLGDSALYLCASSLGTGEAPDATDTQYFGPGTRLTVL.

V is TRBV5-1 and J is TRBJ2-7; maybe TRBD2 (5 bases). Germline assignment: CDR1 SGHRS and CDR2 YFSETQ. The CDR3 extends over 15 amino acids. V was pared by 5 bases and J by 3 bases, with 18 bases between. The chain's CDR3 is CASSPKWGENYEQYF. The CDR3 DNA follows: TGCGCCAGCAGTCCCAAATGGGGAGAGAACTACGAGCAGTACTTC.